This TCR beta chain was observed in a study of blood T cell repertoires in COVID-19. This clone was seen just once. Authors' processing steps: It was from reference gene primer amplification that nucleated cell counts were estimated. Assay used: immunoSEQ multiplex PCR; TCRdb lists only in-frame clones, some missing. V, J and clone size are taken as reported in that table, and D and trimming were inferred from the DNA itself. In the table there are around 60,000 clones, around 87% of which are singletons. The CDR3 covers 14 residues. V lost 3 bases, J lost 0 bases, and 7 bases lay in between. CDR1 and CDR2 from the germline V gene are SGHTA and FQGNSA.

The sequence was obtained from a human donor in a cohort sampled during active COVID-19. Sequenced sample: peripheral blood. V and J are TRBV7-2 and TRBJ2-3; D is possibly TRBD2 (6 bases). As DNA, the CDR3 is TGTGCCAGCAGCTTGGGGACTAGCACAGATACGCAGTATTTT. This encodes CASSLGTSTDTQYF.